A single sample gave rise to the 16 T cell receptor beta chains below, sequenced in a study of CD8 T cells in Susac syndrome. The authors reverse transcribed roughly 0.5 to 1 ug RNA with random hexamers. TCRdb passed the immunoSEQ multiplex PCR reads through MiXCR, listing each CDR3 protein once. Of about 180,000 distinct CDR3 sequences listed, approximately 94% are singletons. Sequences were obtained from CD4+ T cells from PBMCs. Every receptor here comes from a human donor with Susac syndrome.

This clonotype was counted only a few times. The gene calls are TRBV2 and TRBJ2-1; 11 nucleotides align to TRBD2. Trimming took 6 bases from V and 7 from J; bases not matched to a gene: 5. CDR3 length: 14 amino acids. Germline CDR1 SNHLY, CDR2 FYNNEI. The CDR3, as DNA: TGTGCCAGCAGCGGGACTAGCGGTGCTAATGAGCAGTTCTTC. Translated: CASSGTSGANEQFF.

V gene TRBV29-1 combines with J gene TRBJ2-1, with D perhaps TRBD2 (7 bases). The V gene lost 5 bases and the J gene lost 6 bases, with 11 bases spanning the gap. This CDR3 is 12 amino acids long. Germline V gene lookup returns CDR1 SQVTM and CDR2 ANQGSEA. CDR3 sequence (DNA): TGCAGCGTTTTGGGGGGGCCCAATGAGCAGTTCTTC. Its translation: CSVLGGPNEQFF.

The rearrangement links TRBV6-6 to TRBJ2-7; D gene unclear. V gave up 0 bases and J gave up 3 bases, with 15 bases separating them. Germline lookup yields CDR1 MNHNY and CDR2 SVGAGI (reference sequence). The CDR3 has 16 residues. The CDR3, as DNA: TGTGCCAGCAGTTACTCGAATTTCCCCCCGGGCTACGAGCAGTACTTC. Translation: CASSYSNFPPGYEQYF.

The rearrangement joins TRBV4-2 to TRBJ1-2; D may be TRBD1 (6 bases). CDR1 LGHNA and CDR2 YNFKEQ come from the germline V gene. With 0 bases removed from V and 3 bases from J, the gap between germline ends came to 14 bases. CDR3 size: 16 residues. CDR3 amino acids: CASSQDVGGGDYGYTF. In DNA form, the CDR3 reads TGTGCCAGCAGCCAAGATGTCGGAGGGGGGGACTATGGCTACACCTTC.

This sequence joins TRBV9 and TRBJ2-7; 7 positions agree with TRBD1. The junction had 6 bases not matched to a gene; V was cut back by 0 bases and J by 3 bases. Per germline, CDR1 SGDLS and CDR2 YYNGEE. The CDR3 runs to 15 residues. The CDR3 coding sequence is TGTGCCAGCAGCGTAGGTCAGGGACAGTACTACGAGCAGTACTTC. The encoded protein is CASSVGQGQYYEQYF.

The sample holds one count of this clonotype. V is TRBV20-1 and J is TRBJ2-3; D possibly corresponds to TRBD2 (7 bases). The CDR3 contains 15 residues. Germline V gives CDR1 DFQATT, CDR2 SNEGSKA (reference sequence). The V end was cut by 6 bases, the J end by 0 bases, with 16 bases between. CDR3: CSALRGGSSTDTQYF. Written as DNA, the CDR3 is TGCAGTGCACTAAGGGGGGGCTCTAGCACAGATACGCAGTATTTT.

This clonotype was detected only once. The chain has TRBV2 and TRBJ1-1; 7 bases are a match to TRBD1. This CDR3 comprises 14 residues. With V trimmed by 5 bases and J by 7 bases, 10 bases remained unmatched. Per the germline V gene, CDR1 is SNHLY and CDR2 is FYNNEI. CDR3 DNA sequence: TGTGCCAGCAGTTCCTCACAGGGGAGGGGTGAAGCTTTCTTT. Translated, it gives CASSSSQGRGEAFF.

V gene TRBV20-1 combines with J gene TRBJ2-7, with D perhaps matching TRBD1 (5 bases). Per germline, CDR1 DFQATT and CDR2 SNEGSKA (reference sequence). The CDR3 length is 14 residues. The V gene lost 1 base and the J gene lost 2 bases, with 12 bases spanning the gap. In DNA, the CDR3 is TGCAGTGCTAGAGCTTTAGGCAGGGCCTACGAGCAGTACTTC. The encoded protein is CSARALGRAYEQYF.

This chain joins TRBV20-1 and TRBJ2-3; 7 bases map to TRBD2. This CDR3 contains 17 residues. V gave up 6 bases and J gave up 1 base; unmatched junction bases: 16. Looked up from germline, CDR1 is DFQATT and CDR2 is SNEGSKA (reference sequence). The CDR3: CSAQGVVKRGRTDTQYF. The DNA for the CDR3 is TGCAGTGCCCAAGGGGTCGTTAAGCGGGGACGCACAGATACGCAGTATTTT.

The chain uses TRBV29-1 and TRBJ2-5; D is unclear. Trimming shortened V by 3 bases and J by 5 bases, and 10 bases separated the two germline ends. Germline V gives CDR1 SQVTM, CDR2 ANQGSEA. The CDR3 has 12 residues. CDR3 coding DNA: TGCAGCGTTGACCAGGCTAGTGAGACCCAGTACTTC. It specifies CSVDQASETQYF.

V usage is TRBV7-2 and J usage is TRBJ1-1; D is undetermined. V dropped 2 bases and J dropped 1 base, with 5 bases sitting between them. CDR1 SGHTA and CDR2 FQGNSA come from the germline V gene. The CDR3 loop spans 13 amino acids. The CDR3 sequence: CASSLWGNTEAFF. CDR3 DNA sequence: TGTGCCAGCAGCTTATGGGGGAACACTGAAGCTTTCTTT.

In its sample, this clonotype was seen a few times. The chain carries TRBV9 and TRBJ2-3; no definite D call. Trimming cost V 2 bases and J 6 bases, with 4 bases left between them. CDR1 is SGDLS and CDR2 is YYNGEE in the germline V gene. The CDR3 is made up of 11 amino acids. The chain's CDR3 is CASSVADTQYF. The CDR3 bases are TGTGCCAGCAGCGTTGCGGATACGCAGTATTTT. The whole variable domain, remainder taken from reference TRBV9 and TRBJ2-3, is DSGVTQTPKHLITATGQRVTLRCSPRSGDLSVYWYQQSLDQGLQFLIQYYNGEERAKGNILERFSAQQFPDLHSELNLSSLELGDSALYFCASSVADTQYFGPGTRLTVL.

This rearrangement joins TRBV27 to TRBJ1-1, with 8 bases that match TRBD1. The J segment lost 4 bases and the V segment lost 6 bases, leaving 10 bases of the junction unmatched. The CDR3 is 15 residues long. CDR1 and CDR2 from the germline V gene are MNHEY and SMNVEV (reference sequence). The CDR3 nucleotides are TGTGCCAGCAGGGGACAGGCCCAGGTCGGCACTGAAGCTTTCTTT. Amino acids: CASRGQAQVGTEAFF.

This chain links TRBV6-2 or TRBV6-3 with TRBJ2-2, with D possibly matching TRBD1 (5 bases). Germline V gene sequence: CDR1 MNHEY, CDR2 SVGEGT. With 1 base removed from V and 1 base from J, the gap between germline ends came to 7 bases. The CDR3 length is 15 residues. The CDR3 DNA is TGTGCCAGCAGTTACTGGCAGGGGAACACCGGGGAGCTGTTTTTT. Its translation: CASSYWQGNTGELFF.

This clonotype has just one count. This chain joins TRBV5-1 and TRBJ2-7; 8 nucleotides agree with TRBD1. The ends lost 7 bases at V and 7 bases at J; junction bases unmatched: 10. The CDR3 loop spans 13 amino acids. Per germline, CDR1 SGHRS and CDR2 YFSETQ. Written as DNA, the CDR3 is TGCGCCAGCCGCAGGGGGCAGACGCGAGAGCAGTACTTC. The encoded protein is CASRRGQTREQYF.

V usage is TRBV21-1 and J usage is TRBJ2-1. TRBV21-1 is a recognized pseudogene. The length of the CDR3 is 15 residues. The CDR3 DNA follows: TGTGCCAGGGGCTCAGGAGCGAGAACCTACAATGAGCAGTTCTTC. Encoded protein: CARGSGARTYNEQFF.